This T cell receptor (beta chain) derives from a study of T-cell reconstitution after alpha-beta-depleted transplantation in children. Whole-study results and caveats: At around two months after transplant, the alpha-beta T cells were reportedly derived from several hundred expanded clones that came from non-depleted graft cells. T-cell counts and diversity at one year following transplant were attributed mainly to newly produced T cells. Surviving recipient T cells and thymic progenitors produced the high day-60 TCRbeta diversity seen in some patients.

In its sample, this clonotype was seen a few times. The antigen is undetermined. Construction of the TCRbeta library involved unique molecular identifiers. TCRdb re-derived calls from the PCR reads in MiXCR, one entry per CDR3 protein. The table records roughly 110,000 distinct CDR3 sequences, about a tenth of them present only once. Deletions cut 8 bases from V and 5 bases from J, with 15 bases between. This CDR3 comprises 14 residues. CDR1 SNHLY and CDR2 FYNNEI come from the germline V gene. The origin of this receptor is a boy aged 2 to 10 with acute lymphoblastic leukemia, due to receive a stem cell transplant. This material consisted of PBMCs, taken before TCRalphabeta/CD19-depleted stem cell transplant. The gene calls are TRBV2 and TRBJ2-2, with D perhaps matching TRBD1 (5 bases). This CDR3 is CASRRAVDTGELFF. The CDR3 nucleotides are TGTGCCAGCCGCAGGGCAGTGGATACCGGGGAGCTGTTTTTT.